The next 14 T cell receptor beta chains were all read from a single sample in a study of T cell responses to AZD1222 COVID-19 vaccine. Assay used: immunoSEQ multiplex PCR; TCRdb lists only in-frame clones, some missing. The sample contains hundreds of thousands of clones, almost 95% of which appear only once. Sequencing was performed on peripheral blood, taken 28 days after the second AZD1222 dose. Every receptor here comes from an adult who received the AZD1222 COVID-19 vaccine.

The V and J genes are TRBV7-9 and TRBJ2-7; 8 bases map to TRBD2. The CDR3 loop spans 16 amino acids. V lost 5 bases and J lost 0; bases outside the gene matches: 9. Germline lookup yields CDR1 SEHNR and CDR2 FQNEAQ (reference sequence). CDR3 protein: CASSPGLAGNSYEQYF. The CDR3 DNA sequence: TGTGCCAGCAGCCCGGGGCTAGCGGGTAACTCCTACGAGCAGTACTTC.

The rearrangement links TRBV19 to TRBJ2-7, with D unclear. The CDR3 is made up of 14 amino acids. CDR1 and CDR2 (germline): LNHDA, SQIVND (reference sequence). Between the trimmed V and J ends, which lost 1 base and 1 base, there was a span of 8 bases. DNA of the CDR3: TGTGCCAGTAGTATAGTGGCCTCTTCCTACGAGCAGTACTTC. Protein sequence: CASSIVASSYEQYF.

V and J are TRBV5-6 and TRBJ1-6; D remains unclear. CDR1 SGHDT and CDR2 YYEEEE come from the germline V gene. V lost 0 bases and J 0 bases, leaving 7 bases between the germline ends. The length of the CDR3 is 16 residues. The CDR3 DNA reads as TGTGCCAGCAGCTTGGGGGCCAGCTCCTATAATTCACCCCTCCACTTT. This codes for CASSLGASSYNSPLHF.

This sequence joins TRBV4-2 and TRBJ1-1, with 8 bases that match TRBD1. This CDR3 region has 13 residues. V dropped 0 bases and J dropped 12; count of bases not matched to a gene: 6. Germline-derived CDR1 and CDR2 are LGHNA and YNFKEQ. CDR3 region: CASSQDRTGMTFF. In DNA form, the CDR3 reads TGTGCCAGCAGCCAAGATCGGACAGGGATGACTTTCTTT.

V is TRBV27 and J is TRBJ1-2; 7 bases map to TRBD1. With V trimmed by 6 bases and J by 3 bases, 10 bases remained unmatched. The CDR3 extends over 15 amino acids. CDR1 MNHEY and CDR2 SMNVEV come from the germline V gene (reference sequence). The CDR3 sequence: CASSLKGDRDYGYTF. The CDR3 region has the DNA TGTGCCAGCAGCCTCAAAGGCGACAGGGACTATGGCTACACCTTC.

V usage is TRBV29-1 and J usage is TRBJ2-5, with 8 bases fitting TRBD2. The germline gives CDR1 SQVTM, CDR2 ANQGSEA. The CDR3 extends over 13 amino acids. Unmatched junction bases numbered 8, after V lost 6 bases and J lost 5 bases. The CDR3 DNA reads as TGCAGCGTCGGGGGGGGGCCGTGGGAGACCCAGTACTTC. It is translated as CSVGGGPWETQYF.

The chain employs TRBV5-1 and TRBJ2-1, with no clear D. This CDR3 comprises 15 residues. From germline, CDR1 is SGHRS and CDR2 YFSETQ. The V and J ends lost 0 bases and 5 bases respectively, with 12 bases between them. CDR3 DNA: TGCGCCAGCAGCTTGGTGGCAGGTAGTGACAATGAGCAGTTCTTC. This gives the protein CASSLVAGSDNEQFF.

V and J are TRBV19 and TRBJ1-1; maybe TRBD1 (5 bases). Trimming removed 6 bases at V and 8 bases at J, with 13 bases between. The CDR3 contains 12 residues. Per the germline V gene, CDR1 is LNHDA and CDR2 is SQIVND (reference sequence). Written as DNA, the CDR3 is TGTGCCAGTAGCCCCACCCAGGGAGAAGCTTTCTTT. Protein product: CASSPTQGEAFF.

The gene calls are TRBV28 and TRBJ2-4, with D perhaps matching TRBD1 or TRBD2 (5 bases each). With 4 bases removed from V and 0 bases from J, the gap between germline ends came to 10 bases. This CDR3 has 15 amino acids. Germline lookup yields CDR1 MDHEN and CDR2 SYDVKM. The CDR3 reads CASSWDGLAKNIQYF. CDR3 nucleotide sequence: TGTGCCAGCAGTTGGGACGGGTTAGCCAAAAACATTCAGTACTTC. Drawing the rest from reference TRBV28 and TRBJ2-4, the complete variable domain is DVKVTQSSRYLVKRTGEKVFLECVQDMDHENMFWYRQDPGLGLRLIYFSYDVKMKEKGDIPEGYSVSREKKERFSLILESASTNQTSMYLCASSWDGLAKNIQYFGAGTRLSVL.

This rearrangement joins TRBV5-1 to TRBJ2-1; 14 nucleotides agree with TRBD2. Germline CDR1 reads SGHRS; CDR2 reads YFSETQ. Germline trimming cut 4 bases from V and 7 bases from J; bases unmatched to any gene: 10. The CDR3 totals 17 residues. In nucleotides, the CDR3 is TGCGCCAGCAGCCCGACTAGCGGGGGGGTATGGGGAAATGAGCAGTTCTTC. Protein: CASSPTSGGVWGNEQFF.

The V call is TRBV5-4, the J call TRBJ1-2; D may be TRBD1 (5 bases). The V and J ends lost 4 bases and 5 bases respectively, with 15 bases between them. The V gene's germline CDR1 is SGHNT and CDR2 YYREEE (reference sequence). The CDR3 runs 14 residues. This chain's CDR3 is CASSPAGQLYGYTF. The CDR3 DNA reads as TGTGCCAGCAGCCCCGCAGGGCAGTTATATGGCTACACCTTC.

The V call is TRBV5-5, the J call TRBJ1-4, with D tentatively TRBD1 (6 bases). Germline V lookup: CDR1 SGHKS, CDR2 YYEKEE (reference sequence). Trimming left V 1 base short and J 8 bases short, with 15 bases between. The CDR3 has 15 residues. In nucleotides, the CDR3 is TGTGCCAGCAGCTTGCTGGGGGGGGCCGGCGAAAAACTGTTTTTT. This translates into CASSLLGGAGEKLFF.

V gene TRBV3-1 (or the pseudogene TRBV3-2) combines with J gene TRBJ2-7; the D gene could be TRBD1 or TRBD2 (5 bases each). V lost 3 bases and J 0 bases, leaving 12 bases between the germline ends. The V gene's germline CDR1 is LGHDT and CDR2 YNNKEL (reference sequence). This CDR3 comprises 15 residues. The CDR3 sequence: CASSHRERGSYEQYF. As DNA, the CDR3 is TGTGCCAGCAGCCACCGGGAAAGGGGCTCCTACGAGCAGTACTTC.

The rearrangement links TRBV5-1 to TRBJ1-4; possibly TRBD1 for D (6 bases). Between the trimmed V and J ends, which lost 6 bases and 5 bases, there was a span of 14 bases. Germline CDR1 SGHRS, CDR2 YFSETQ. There are 14 residues in the CDR3. CDR3 in DNA: TGCGCCAGCACCCTTGGACAGCAAAATGAAAAACTGTTTTTT. Translation: CASTLGQQNEKLFF.